The sequence of this T cell receptor (beta chain) was determined in a study of blood T cell repertoires in COVID-19. Turning to the study itself: Specimens from acute and convalescent COVID-19 originated in the United States, Italy and Spain. PBMCs, B-cell-depleted T cells, or T cells provided the cDNA or gDNA that made up the material.

In the original workflow: Estimation of nucleated cell counts was performed using reference gene primer amplification. Assay used: immunoSEQ multiplex PCR; TCRdb lists only in-frame clones, some missing. V and J calls and clone size are given by that table; D and trimming were obtained from the DNA. The repertoire holds 270,000 or so clones, 85% seen once, with 10% to 15% in the top ten. With V trimmed by 6 bases and J by 5 bases, 8 bases remained unmatched. CDR3 length: 15 amino acids. Germline-derived CDR1 and CDR2 are SGHKS and YYEKEE (reference sequence). The origin of this receptor is a human donor in a cohort sampled during active COVID-19. This chain uses TRBV5-5 with TRBJ1-4, with 9 bases identical to TRBD1. Sequenced: peripheral blood. The CDR3 region is CASNEMGQGNEKLFF. The DNA of the CDR3 is TGTGCCAGCAACGAAATGGGACAGGGCAATGAAAAACTGTTTTTT.